The 19 T cell receptor beta chains listed next were all sequenced from one sample in a study of cytomegalovirus exposure and HLA in healthy donors. The PCR employed 60 Vbeta primers together with 13 Jbeta primers. Produced via immunoSEQ multiplex PCR; TCRdb's table is partial and in-frame only. The top ten clones hold around 1% of a sample with roughly 170,000 clones, 84% of them seen once. The sample taken for sequencing was PBMCs. The receptors stem from a man under 40 in good health and CMV-seronegative.

The chain employs TRBV7-9 and TRBJ2-5, with 12 bases aligning to TRBD2. V dropped 2 bases and J dropped 7; count of bases not matched to a gene: 14. The CDR3 has 18 residues. Per germline, CDR1 SEHNR and CDR2 FQNEAQ (reference sequence). The CDR3 spells CASSLPLLAGGRSGTQYF. As DNA, the CDR3 is TGTGCCAGCAGCTTACCCCTACTAGCGGGGGGCCGTTCGGGGACCCAGTACTTC.

The chain couples TRBV5-1 to TRBJ1-4; unclear D gene. CDR1 is SGHRS and CDR2 is YFSETQ in the germline V gene. Trimming shortened V by 1 base and J by 7 bases, and 14 bases separated the two germline ends. The CDR3 length is 15 residues. CDR3 in DNA: TGCGCCAGCAGCTTGCCCGGAGAGGGCGCTGAAAAACTGTTTTTT. It yields the protein CASSLPGEGAEKLFF.

The chain couples TRBV6-1 to TRBJ2-7; D remains unclear. Germline V gene sequence: CDR1 MNHNS, CDR2 SASEGT. The V end was cut by 5 bases, the J end by 6 bases, with 11 bases between. CDR3 size: 12 residues. The CDR3 sequence: CASSLQGVEQYF. Here the CDR3 DNA reads TGTGCCAGCAGTCTTCAAGGAGTCGAGCAGTACTTC.

The rearrangement links TRBV6-5 to TRBJ2-4; TRBD1 aligns across 7 bases. The germline V gene has CDR1 MNHEY and CDR2 SVGAGI. V lost 4 bases and J lost 9; bases outside the gene matches: 6. The CDR3 is made up of 13 amino acids. The CDR3 protein is CASSSPTGIIQYF. Written as DNA, the CDR3 is TGTGCCAGCAGTTCCCCGACAGGGATCATTCAGTACTTC.

The chain links TRBV5-1 to TRBJ2-7; D uncertain. From germline, CDR1 is SGHRS and CDR2 YFSETQ. The CDR3 spans 13 residues. V was pared by 4 bases and J by 2 bases, with 10 bases between. CDR3 protein: CASSLLTAYEQYF. CDR3 DNA: TGCGCCAGCAGCCTACTTACCGCCTACGAGCAGTACTTC.

The chain combines TRBV5-1 with TRBJ1-6; 9 bases fit TRBD1. This CDR3 has 18 residues. Germline CDR1 reads SGHRS; CDR2 reads YFSETQ. Germline trimming cut 0 bases from V and 6 bases from J; bases unmatched to any gene: 10. The CDR3, as DNA: TGCGCCAGCAGCTTGGGGGGATTCCGGGACAGGGTTAATTCACCCCTCCACTTT. Protein sequence: CASSLGGFRDRVNSPLHF.

This clone was seen only a few times. The CDR3 region is CASRGQGAGDTQYF. Here the CDR3 DNA reads TGTGCCAGCCGCGGACAGGGCGCGGGTGATACGCAGTATTTT. The J gene is TRBJ2-3, the V gene TRBV16; 8 nucleotides line up with TRBD1. Trimming at V came to 8 bases and at J to 6 bases, leaving 10 bases not matched to a gene. This CDR3 is built from 14 residues. In germline, CDR1 is KGHSY, CDR2 FQNENV.

The chain couples TRBV20-1 to TRBJ2-5; D may be TRBD2 (5 bases). The end of the DNA fits TRBJ2-7 better, so the J call may be wrong. Germline V CDR1 and CDR2: DFQATT, SNEGSKA (reference sequence). The CDR3 extends over 11 amino acids. CDR3 loop: CSANARDEQYF. The DNA for the CDR3 is TGCAGTGCCAACGCGCGGGACGAGCAGTACTTC.

V and J are TRBV7-2 and TRBJ2-7; D may be TRBD2 (6 bases). The CDR3 totals 14 residues. The germline V gene encodes CDR1 SGHTA and CDR2 FQGNSA. The germline V and J ends were trimmed by 1 base and 6 bases, with 13 bases remaining between them. The CDR3 DNA reads as TGTGCCAGCAGCTTAGGAAGCGGGTACGGCGAGCAGTACTTC. Its translation: CASSLGSGYGEQYF. Looking up the rest from reference TRBV7-2 and TRBJ2-7 gives the full variable domain: GAGVSQSPSNKVTEKGKDVELRCDPISGHTALYWYRQSLGQGLEFLIYFQGNSAPDKSGLPSDRFSAERTGGSVSTLTIQRTQQEDSAVYLCASSLGSGYGEQYFGPGTRLTVT.

This clone occurred once. The chain uses TRBV7-9 and TRBJ2-1; the match to TRBD2 covers 9 bases. This CDR3 region has 15 residues. CDR1 SEHNR and CDR2 FQNEAQ come from the germline V gene (reference sequence). V trimming: 1 base; J trimming: 9 bases; junction bases outside the gene matches: 7. For the CDR3, the DNA is TGTGCCAGCAGCTTAGTGGGTAGCGGGAGTAGTGAGCAGTTCTTC. This translates into CASSLVGSGSSEQFF.

The sample holds a few counts of this clone. J is TRBJ2-3 and V is TRBV27; 11 bases line up with TRBD1. J lost 3 bases, V lost 6 bases, and 8 bases had no gene match. The germline V gene encodes CDR1 MNHEY and CDR2 SMNVEV (reference sequence). The CDR3 sequence is 16 residues long. The CDR3 nucleotides read TGTGCCAGCAGCCCAGGGGACAGGGGGGTGACAGATACGCAGTATTTT. Its translation is CASSPGDRGVTDTQYF.

The V and J genes are TRBV28 and TRBJ1-2; 7 bases are shared with TRBD1. V lost 3 bases and J lost 2; bases outside the gene matches: 3. Germline lookup yields CDR1 MDHEN and CDR2 SYDVKM. CDR3 size: 14 residues. In DNA, the CDR3 is TGTGCCAGCAGTTTCGAGGACAGGAACTATGGCTACACCTTC. Its translation: CASSFEDRNYGYTF.

The chain joins TRBV7-2 to TRBJ2-1; 9 nucleotides align to TRBD1. The germline gives CDR1 SGHTA, CDR2 FQGNSA. The CDR3 spans 15 residues. Trimming took 5 bases from V and 8 from J; bases not matched to a gene: 10. In DNA form, the CDR3 reads TGTGCCAGCAGCCCACAGGGGGCTCCCTCTTATGAGCAGTTCTTC. Protein product: CASSPQGAPSYEQFF. Drawing the rest from reference TRBV7-2 and TRBJ2-1, the complete variable domain is GAGVSQSPSNKVTEKGKDVELRCDPISGHTALYWYRQSLGQGLEFLIYFQGNSAPDKSGLPSDRFSAERTGGSVSTLTIQRTQQEDSAVYLCASSPQGAPSYEQFFGPGTRLTVL.

The V and J genes are TRBV30 and TRBJ1-1; D is possibly TRBD1 (6 bases). This CDR3 has 16 amino acids. Germline V gene sequence: CDR1 GTSNPN, CDR2 SVGIG (reference sequence). Trimming removed 3 bases at V and 5 bases at J, with 22 bases between. In nucleotides, the CDR3 is TGTGCCTGGAGGGCCCTCTCACAGGGCGGTCGGACTGAAGCTTTCTTT. This encodes CAWRALSQGGRTEAFF. The whole variable domain, remainder taken from reference TRBV30 and TRBJ1-1, is SQTIHQWPATLVQPVGSPLSLECTVEGTSNPNLYWYRQAAGRGLQLLFYSVGIGQISSEVPQNLSASRPQDRQFILSSKKLLLSDSGFYLCAWRALSQGGRTEAFFGQGTRLTVV.

The chain has TRBV19 and TRBJ1-5; 10 bases line up with TRBD1. CDR1 and CDR2 from the germline V gene are LNHDA and SQIVND (reference sequence). V shed 4 bases and J 6 bases; nucleotides not matched to a gene: 12. The CDR3 length is 17 residues. CDR3 residues: CASSSRLSDRGIQPQHF. CDR3 nucleotides: TGTGCCAGTAGTAGCCGTCTATCGGACAGGGGGATTCAGCCCCAGCATTTT.

The chain links TRBV19 to TRBJ2-7; 10 positions match TRBD2. Trimming cost V 10 bases and J 2 bases; bases outside gene matches: 8. Germline loops: CDR1 LNHDA, CDR2 SQIVND (reference sequence). The CDR3 loop spans 14 amino acids. The CDR3 bases are TGTGCCACTTCAGCGGGGGGGCCTCCCTACGAGCAGTACTTC. Protein product: CATSAGGPPYEQYF. The full variable domain, its missing parts supplied by reference TRBV19 and TRBJ2-7, is DGGITQSPKYLFRKEGQNVTLSCEQNLNHDAMYWYRQDPGQGLRLIYYSQIVNDFQKGDIAEGYSVSREKKESFPLTVTSAQKNPTAFYLCATSAGGPPYEQYFGPGTRLTVT.

The rearrangement links TRBV9 to TRBJ2-3; D is uncertain. Germline CDR1 is SGDLS and CDR2 is YYNGEE. V was shortened by 1 base and J by 5 bases, with 2 bases between the two germline ends. This CDR3 has 11 amino acids. The CDR3 loop reads CASSVQDTQYF. Written as DNA, the CDR3 is TGTGCCAGCAGCGTACAAGATACGCAGTATTTT. The full variable domain, in which reference TRBV9 and TRBJ2-3 provide the parts outside the CDR3, is DSGVTQTPKHLITATGQRVTLRCSPRSGDLSVYWYQQSLDQGLQFLIQYYNGEERAKGNILERFSAQQFPDLHSELNLSSLELGDSALYFCASSVQDTQYFGPGTRLTVL.

The rearrangement uses TRBV5-3 and TRBJ1-5; TRBD1 is a possible D gene (6 bases). TRBV5-3 is classed as an ORF, of uncertain function. The CDR3 is made up of 16 amino acids. The germline V and J ends were trimmed by 4 bases and 2 bases, with 16 bases remaining between them. Here the CDR3 reads CARSVRMGAGNQPQHF. Here the CDR3 DNA reads TGTGCCAGAAGCGTCCGTATGGGGGCGGGCAATCAGCCCCAGCATTTT.

V usage is TRBV5-1 and J usage is TRBJ2-1; 15 bases line up with TRBD2. V lost 4 bases, J lost 8 bases, and 1 base stayed unmatched. From germline, CDR1 is SGHRS and CDR2 YFSETQ. CDR3 length equals 14 residues. This chain's CDR3 is CASSRTSGRDEQFF. CDR3 DNA sequence: TGCGCCAGCAGCCGGACTAGCGGGAGGGATGAGCAGTTCTTC.